Shown below are 8 T cell receptor beta chains from a single sample sequenced in a study of CXCR3-negative and CXCR3-positive naive CD8 T cells. These TCRs are of unknown antigen specificity. Notes on the study in general: The study found more hydrophobic TRB CDR3s in CXCR3-positive naive cells than in CXCR3-negative naive cells.

Carrying UMI labels, the TRB cDNA libraries were prepared through 5' RACE. TCRdb re-called the 5' RACE reads; every CDR3 protein appears as one record, without DNA. Across roughly 130,000 distinct CDR3 sequences, the top ten clones capture 0.59% of the sample. Sequences were obtained from naive CXCR3+ CD8+ T cells from blood. Regarding subset: CD45RO-CCR7+CD27+CD95- naive CD8+ T cells expressing CXCR3 (TNR3+). Source of these receptors: a human donor in good health. Some clones in this sample may be carry-over from other donors' samples.

The chain combines TRBV16 with TRBJ1-5. From germline, CDR1 is KGHSY and CDR2 FQNENV. CDR3 length equals 14 residues. The CDR3 sequence is CASSKGYSNQPQHF.

The chain is built from TRBV7-9 and TRBJ2-1; as DNA is missing, the TRBD2 call by TCRdb cannot be tested. The CDR3 is 16 amino acids. Germline lookup yields CDR1 SEHNR and CDR2 FQNEAQ (reference sequence). The CDR3 sequence is CASSPNLAGRGNEQFF.

The chain couples TRBV29-1 to TRBJ2-5; TCRdb's D gene call, TRBD1, goes unchecked for lack of DNA. Looked up from germline, CDR1 is SQVTM and CDR2 is ANQGSEA. This CDR3 has 12 residues. CDR3 sequence reads: CSAPDGKGTQYF.

The chain is built from TRBV6-4 and TRBJ1-2; the TRBD1 assignment by TCRdb is unverifiable without DNA. The CDR3 loop spans 17 amino acids. Germline V gene data show CDR1 as MRHNA and CDR2 as SNTAGT. The CDR3 loop is CASSDTNGQGAIYGYTF.

V usage is TRBV5-5 and J usage is TRBJ1-1; with no DNA, the TCRdb D assignment of TRBD1 cannot be verified. From germline, CDR1 is SGHKS and CDR2 YYEKEE (reference sequence). CDR3 length: 15 residues. The CDR3 loop reads CASSLSPGGPTEAFF.

The rearrangement links TRBV11-2 to TRBJ2-7; TCRdb reports TRBD1, a call that lacks DNA to check it against. CDR3 length equals 16 residues. Germline values: CDR1 SGHAT, CDR2 FQNNGV. CDR3 sequence reads: CASRIDEGQGLYEQYF.

The gene calls are TRBV3-1 and TRBJ2-7; the D call of TRBD2 rests on TCRdb alone, since no DNA is present to check it. This CDR3 is 12 amino acids long. Looked up from germline, CDR1 is LGHDT and CDR2 is YNNKEL (reference sequence). Here the CDR3 reads CATGGPRNEQYF.

V usage is TRBV23-1 and J usage is TRBJ2-5; the TRBD2 assignment by TCRdb is unverifiable without DNA. TRBV23-1 is sorted into the ORF group, with uncertain function. CDR3 length: 17 amino acids. The CDR3: CASSQSKRGPAQETQYF.